This is a list of T cell receptor beta chains from one sample in a study of cytomegalovirus exposure and HLA in healthy donors. The data were produced by immunoSEQ multiplex PCR, yet TCRdb's version contains in-frame clones alone and is incomplete. This table holds approximately 150,000 clones, 55% to 85% found once. Sequenced sample: PBMCs. The receptors stem from a man aged 35 to 55 in good health and CMV-seronegative. Each CDR3 is given with its conserved first and last residue. Each record gives: CDR3 DNA, CDR3 protein, J gene, V gene, D gene, clone size. A D gene is named only where the DNA matches it firmly. A clone size is listed for some rows: how often the clone was seen (once, few, many), or a class if it is expanded.

CDR3 DNA: TGCGCCAGCAGCCAAGAGGTACCAGGGTCGTTGGTTACTGAAGCTTTCTTT; CDR3 protein: CASSQEVPGSLVTEAFF; J gene: TRBJ1-1; V gene: TRBV4-3; D gene: .; clone size: .
CDR3 DNA: TGTGCCAGCAGTTTGGACAGGTGGTCCGGGGAGCTGTTTTTT; CDR3 protein: CASSLDRWSGELFF; J gene: TRBJ2-2; V gene: TRBV6-5; D gene: TRBD1; clone size: few
CDR3 DNA: TGTGCCAGCAGCCCGGACACGGACTATGGCTACACCTTC; CDR3 protein: CASSPDTDYGYTF; J gene: TRBJ1-2; V gene: TRBV11-2; D gene: .; clone size: .
CDR3 DNA: TGTGCCAGCAGTTACGGTCCCAGGGGATGGGCTTTCTTT; CDR3 protein: CASSYGPRGWAFF; J gene: TRBJ1-1; V gene: TRBV6-5; D gene: .; clone size: .
CDR3 DNA: TGTGCCAGCAGCTTGCAGGGCTATGGCTACACCTTC; CDR3 protein: CASSLQGYGYTF; J gene: TRBJ1-2; V gene: TRBV5-6; D gene: .; clone size: .
CDR3 DNA: TGTGCCAGCAGCCCACGGGCGGGTAGAGATACGCAGTATTTT; CDR3 protein: CASSPRAGRDTQYF; J gene: TRBJ2-3; V gene: TRBV5-4; D gene: .; clone size: .
CDR3 DNA: TGTGCCAGCAGCTTAGGGAGGAGCTCCTACGAGCAGTACTTC; CDR3 protein: CASSLGRSSYEQYF; J gene: TRBJ2-7; V gene: TRBV7-2; D gene: .; clone size: .
CDR3 DNA: TGTGCCAGCAGCCTGGGGACACTTAGCTCCTATAATTCACCCCTCCACTTT; CDR3 protein: CASSLGTLSSYNSPLHF; J gene: TRBJ1-6; V gene: TRBV5-6; D gene: .; clone size: .
CDR3 DNA: TGTGCCTGGAATGAACAGCTATCCACAGATACGCAGTATTTT; CDR3 protein: CAWNEQLSTDTQYF; J gene: TRBJ2-3; V gene: TRBV30; D gene: .; clone size: few
CDR3 DNA: TGTGCCAGCAGCCTGGGGACAGGGGCCTTGAACACTGAAGCTTTCTTT; CDR3 protein: CASSLGTGALNTEAFF; J gene: TRBJ1-1; V gene: TRBV5-8; D gene: TRBD1; clone size: few
CDR3 DNA: TGTGCCTGGAGTGTAACTCTAAGTGCGGGAGATGAGCAGTTCTTC; CDR3 protein: CAWSVTLSAGDEQFF; J gene: TRBJ2-1; V gene: TRBV30; D gene: TRBD2; clone size: .
CDR3 DNA: TGTGCCAGCTCCGAAGAAGTGGGACAGGGGGAAGATACGCAGTATTTT; CDR3 protein: CASSEEVGQGEDTQYF; J gene: TRBJ2-3; V gene: TRBV6-4; D gene: TRBD1; clone size: .
CDR3 DNA: TGCGCCAGCAGCTGGGCCTCGGGACAGGTGCAAGAGACCCAGTACTTC; CDR3 protein: CASSWASGQVQETQYF; J gene: TRBJ2-5; V gene: TRBV5-1; D gene: TRBD1; clone size: .
CDR3 DNA: TGCGCCAGCAGCCAGGAACGACTAGCGGGAGTGGATACGCAGTATTTT; CDR3 protein: CASSQERLAGVDTQYF; J gene: TRBJ2-3; V gene: TRBV4-1; D gene: TRBD2; clone size: .
CDR3 DNA: TGCGCCAGCAGCCCAGCCTCGGGGGAGACTGAAGCTTTCTTT; CDR3 protein: CASSPASGETEAFF; J gene: TRBJ1-1; V gene: TRBV5-1; D gene: .; clone size: .
CDR3 DNA: TGTGCCAGCAGCCTGGGACAGGGGGCGGGGAACACTGAAGCTTTCTTT; CDR3 protein: CASSLGQGAGNTEAFF; J gene: TRBJ1-1; V gene: TRBV9; D gene: TRBD1; clone size: .
CDR3 DNA: TGTGCCAGCAGCTTTGGGCAGGGGAACGGAGCTAACTATGGCTACACCTTC; CDR3 protein: CASSFGQGNGANYGYTF; J gene: TRBJ1-2; V gene: TRBV5-6; D gene: .; clone size: .
CDR3 DNA: TGTGCCAGCAGTTACTCTCCTAGCGGCACCGGGGAGCTGTTTTTT; CDR3 protein: CASSYSPSGTGELFF; J gene: TRBJ2-2; V gene: TRBV6-5; D gene: TRBD2; clone size: .
CDR3 DNA: TGTGCCAGCAGTTACTTAGGCGGGGGCTATGGCTACACCTTC; CDR3 protein: CASSYLGGGYGYTF; J gene: TRBJ1-2; V gene: TRBV6-5; D gene: .; clone size: .
CDR3 DNA: TGTGCCTGGAGTGTCGCCAGGGTTAGCACAGATACGCAGTATTTT; CDR3 protein: CAWSVARVSTDTQYF; J gene: TRBJ2-3; V gene: TRBV30; D gene: .; clone size: .
CDR3 DNA: TGTGCCAGTAAACAGGGCAGGTTGAACACTGAAGCTTTCTTT; CDR3 protein: CASKQGRLNTEAFF; J gene: TRBJ1-1; V gene: TRBV19; D gene: .; clone size: .
CDR3 DNA: TGTGCCAGCAGCGCGACAGGGAACACTGAAGCTTTCTTT; CDR3 protein: CASSATGNTEAFF; J gene: TRBJ1-1; V gene: TRBV5-8; D gene: .; clone size: .
CDR3 DNA: TGTGCCAGCAGCTTACTAGGGGAAGAATATAATTCACCCCTCCACTTT; CDR3 protein: CASSLLGEEYNSPLHF; J gene: TRBJ1-6; V gene: TRBV7-6; D gene: .; clone size: .
CDR3 DNA: TGCGCCAGCAGCTTGGGACAGGGAGACGAGCAGTACTTC; CDR3 protein: CASSLGQGDEQYF; J gene: TRBJ2-7; V gene: TRBV5-1; D gene: TRBD1; clone size: once
CDR3 DNA: TGCGCCAGCAGCATCAGGGGCGGGGAGCAGTTCTTC; CDR3 protein: CASSIRGGEQFF; J gene: TRBJ2-1; V gene: TRBV5-1; D gene: .; clone size: .
CDR3 DNA: TGCGCCAGCAGCCATGGACCGGGGGCTGAAGCTTTCTTT; CDR3 protein: CASSHGPGAEAFF; J gene: TRBJ1-1; V gene: TRBV4-3; D gene: .; clone size: few
CDR3 DNA: TGTGCCACCAGCAGAGTTACTACGAGTGGGGAGCTGTTTTTT; CDR3 protein: CATSRVTTSGELFF; J gene: TRBJ2-2; V gene: TRBV15; D gene: .; clone size: .
CDR3 DNA: TGCAGCGGGACCGGGACAGGGCCTGACTATGGCTACACCTTC; CDR3 protein: CSGTGTGPDYGYTF; J gene: TRBJ1-2; V gene: TRBV29-1; D gene: TRBD1; clone size: few
CDR3 DNA: TGTGCCAGTAGTATGGCAGGGGGCTCGAAAGAAAAACTGTTTTTT; CDR3 protein: CASSMAGGSKEKLFF; J gene: TRBJ1-4; V gene: TRBV19; D gene: TRBD1; clone size: .
CDR3 DNA: TGTGCCAGCAGCTTGGGAGGCCTGTATTTAGAGCAGTTCTTC; CDR3 protein: CASSLGGLYLEQFF; J gene: TRBJ2-1; V gene: TRBV5-6; D gene: .; clone size: .
CDR3 DNA: TGCAGCGTTGGGGGCACAAACACCGTTCCTAGCACAGATACGCAGTATTTT; CDR3 protein: CSVGGTNTVPSTDTQYF; J gene: TRBJ2-3; V gene: TRBV29-1; D gene: .; clone size: .
CDR3 DNA: TGTGCCAGTAGTATCAGCCAGGGTAGCAATCAGCCCCAGCATTTT; CDR3 protein: CASSISQGSNQPQHF; J gene: TRBJ1-5; V gene: TRBV19; D gene: .; clone size: few
CDR3 DNA: TGCGCCAGCAGCTTGGGGCAGGGGACCGACTATGGCTACACCTTC; CDR3 protein: CASSLGQGTDYGYTF; J gene: TRBJ1-2; V gene: TRBV5-1; D gene: .; clone size: few
CDR3 DNA: TGTGCCAGCAGTTACGCCCGCTACAGGGGCAGCAACGAGCAGTACTTC; CDR3 protein: CASSYARYRGSNEQYF; J gene: TRBJ2-7; V gene: TRBV6-5; D gene: TRBD1; clone size: .
CDR3 DNA: TGTGCCAGCAGTGAAATCCGGTTCTGGGAGACCCAGTACTTC; CDR3 protein: CASSEIRFWETQYF; J gene: TRBJ2-5; V gene: TRBV6-1; D gene: .; clone size: .
CDR3 DNA: TGTGCAAGTCGCTTAGGGGACTCAGAGAACACTGAAGCTTTCTTT; CDR3 protein: CASRLGDSENTEAFF; J gene: TRBJ1-1; V gene: TRBV12-2; D gene: .; clone size: .
CDR3 DNA: TGCGCCAGCAGCTTGGAGGGGACTAGTTACAATGAGCAGTTCTTC; CDR3 protein: CASSLEGTSYNEQFF; J gene: TRBJ2-1; V gene: TRBV5-1; D gene: TRBD2; clone size: .
CDR3 DNA: TGTGCCAGCAGCTTGGGGTACGGAGAGACCCAGTACTTC; CDR3 protein: CASSLGYGETQYF; J gene: TRBJ2-5; V gene: TRBV5-4; D gene: .; clone size: .
CDR3 DNA: TGTGCCAGCAGCGTATATTCAGATACGCAGTATTTT; CDR3 protein: CASSVYSDTQYF; J gene: TRBJ2-3; V gene: TRBV9; D gene: .; clone size: .
CDR3 DNA: TGTGCCACCAGCATCAGGGGGCGGGAGGGGGCTACGCAGTATTTT; CDR3 protein: CATSIRGREGATQYF; J gene: TRBJ2-3; V gene: TRBV15; D gene: .; clone size: .
CDR3 DNA: TGTGCCAGCAGCCCGACAGGGGTTAAAAACATTCAGTACTTC; CDR3 protein: CASSPTGVKNIQYF; J gene: TRBJ2-4; V gene: TRBV7-9; D gene: TRBD1; clone size: .
CDR3 DNA: TGTGCCAGCAGTGACATCCGGGGGTATGGCTACACCTTC; CDR3 protein: CASSDIRGYGYTF; J gene: TRBJ1-2; V gene: TRBV6-1; D gene: .; clone size: .
CDR3 DNA: TGTGCCTGGAGCGGGACTAGCGGGAGTTTGTATGAGCAGTTCTTC; CDR3 protein: CAWSGTSGSLYEQFF; J gene: TRBJ2-1; V gene: TRBV30; D gene: TRBD2; clone size: .
CDR3 DNA: TGTGCCAGCAGGCTGTCTGGGCGCGAGCAGTACTTC; CDR3 protein: CASRLSGREQYF; J gene: TRBJ2-7; V gene: TRBV21-1; D gene: .; clone size: .
CDR3 DNA: TGTGCCAGCAGCTTAGCGTGGGGGCCCACGGGTGAGCAGTACTTC; CDR3 protein: CASSLAWGPTGEQYF; J gene: TRBJ2-7; V gene: TRBV11-2; D gene: .; clone size: .